Presented here are 19 T cell receptor beta chains from one specimen sequenced in a study of a mutant IDH1 vaccine in newly diagnosed glioma. These receptors' targets are unknown. As to time point: week 11, during vaccination. Doses of 300 ug of mutant IDH1 20-mer peptide were given with topical imiquimod. Assay: immunoSEQ multiplex PCR; the TCRdb copy retains only in-frame clones and omits some. Among around 62,000 clones, about 88% were seen once, and the ten largest hold approximately 1.9%. Sequencing used PBMCs, obtained from a glioma patient whose treatment included an IDH1 peptide vaccine. The receptors stem from a man aged 40-55 years with glioma.

This clone was seen a single time. The chain recombines TRBV18 with TRBJ2-1, with 14 positions matching TRBD2. This CDR3 contains 14 residues. Trimming at V came to 3 bases and at J to 12 bases, leaving 4 bases not matched to a gene. Germline V CDR1 and CDR2: KGHSH, LQKENI. The CDR3: CASSPGTSGSRQFF. The CDR3 DNA reads as TGTGCCAGCTCACCCGGGACTAGCGGGAGTCGGCAGTTCTTC.

The V and J genes are TRBV7-9 and TRBJ2-1; D is perhaps TRBD1 or TRBD2 (5 bases each). In germline, CDR1 is SEHNR, CDR2 FQNEAQ (reference sequence). The CDR3 runs 14 residues. The ends were cut back, 3 bases at V and 4 bases at J, with 10 bases in the middle. The CDR3 sequence: CASSFGTVYNEQFF. The CDR3 DNA reads TGTGCCAGCAGCTTCGGGACGGTTTACAATGAGCAGTTCTTC. The variable domain in full, completed from reference TRBV7-9 and TRBJ2-1, reads DTGVSQNPRHKITKRGQNVTFRCDPISEHNRLYWYRQTLGQGPEFLTYFQNEAQLEKSRLLSDRFSAERPKGSFSTLEIQRTEQGDSAMYLCASSFGTVYNEQFFGPGTRLTVL.

The chain carries TRBV6-5 and TRBJ1-4, with TRBD1 matching 10 bases. V shed 0 bases and J 8 bases; nucleotides not matched to a gene: 6. Germline CDR1 is MNHEY and CDR2 is SVGAGI. CDR3 length equals 16 residues. DNA of the CDR3: TGTGCCAGCAGTTACTCATCCGGGACAGGGGTCGAAAAACTGTTTTTT. Its protein is CASSYSSGTGVEKLFF.

The chain couples TRBV6-1 to TRBJ1-6; unclear D gene. The CDR3 covers 12 residues. Germline loops: CDR1 MNHNS, CDR2 SASEGT. Between the trimmed V and J ends, which lost 1 base and 8 bases, there was a span of 3 bases. The CDR3 here is CASSEVDSPLHF. The CDR3 DNA follows: TGTGCCAGCAGTGAAGTCGATTCACCCCTCCACTTT.

The chain is built from TRBV29-1 and TRBJ2-3; D may be TRBD2 (5 bases). The CDR3 sequence is 12 residues long. The ends were cut back, 3 bases at V and 5 bases at J, with 9 bases in the middle. CDR1 and CDR2 (germline): SQVTM, ANQGSEA. CDR3 in DNA: TGCAGCGTTGATTACGGGGAAGATACGCAGTATTTT. Its translation is CSVDYGEDTQYF.

The table lists this clone with a few counts. The chain is built from TRBV28 and TRBJ1-5; a possible D gene is TRBD1 (6 bases). The CDR3 extends over 15 amino acids. Trimming took off 4 bases at V and 4 bases at J, with 14 bases between the two ends. The germline CDR1 and CDR2 sequences are MDHEN and SYDVKM. The CDR3 protein is CASSSIGQWNQPQHF. The CDR3 bases are TGTGCCAGCAGTTCGATCGGACAGTGGAATCAGCCCCAGCATTTT.

The J gene is TRBJ2-3, the V gene TRBV28; D call uncertain. V gave up 3 bases and J gave up 6 bases, with 10 bases separating them. Looked up from germline, CDR1 is MDHEN and CDR2 is SYDVKM. CDR3 length: 13 residues. The CDR3 DNA reads as TGTGCCAGCAGTTTGGGGTCCTACGATACGCAGTATTTT. Its protein product is CASSLGSYDTQYF.

The V gene is TRBV28, the J gene TRBJ2-3; D is perhaps TRBD1 (5 bases). Trimming took 6 bases from V and 0 from J, leaving 16 bases between them. The CDR3 length is 16 residues. CDR1 is MDHEN, CDR2 SYDVKM, per germline. The CDR3 reads CASRDGAGKSTDTQYF. The CDR3 region has the DNA TGTGCCAGCAGGGATGGGGCAGGGAAGAGCACAGATACGCAGTATTTT.

The chain has TRBV28 and TRBJ2-2; 10 nucleotides align to TRBD1. This CDR3 contains 21 residues. Germline CDR1 is MDHEN and CDR2 is SYDVKM. The V gene end was trimmed by 7 bases and the J gene end by 0 bases; junction bases not matched to a gene: 20. CDR3 sequence: CASKNFPGQGKFPPNTGELFF. CDR3 nucleotide sequence: TGTGCCAGCAAAAACTTCCCGGGACAGGGGAAGTTTCCCCCGAACACCGGGGAGCTGTTTTTT.

V usage is TRBV20-1 and J usage is TRBJ1-3; D gene uncertain. This CDR3 comprises 11 residues. Trimming took off 6 bases at V and 4 bases at J, with 7 bases between the two ends. CDR1 is DFQATT, CDR2 SNEGSKA, per germline (reference sequence). CDR3 residues: CSAPPGNTIYF. CDR3 coding DNA: TGCAGTGCCCCCCCGGGAAACACCATATATTTT.

The chain links TRBV28 to TRBJ1-4; D not resolved. This CDR3 is 12 amino acids long. CDR1 and CDR2 (germline): MDHEN, SYDVKM. Trimming removed 3 bases at V and 8 bases at J, with 7 bases between. This CDR3 is CASSFALEKLFF. CDR3 sequence (DNA): TGTGCCAGCAGTTTTGCGTTGGAAAAACTGTTTTTT. Full variable domain (rest looked up from reference TRBV28 and TRBJ1-4): DVKVTQSSRYLVKRTGEKVFLECVQDMDHENMFWYRQDPGLGLRLIYFSYDVKMKEKGDIPEGYSVSREKKERFSLILESASTNQTSMYLCASSFALEKLFFGSGTQLSVL.

The CDR3, as DNA: TGTGCCAGTAGTATAGATGATTGGCAGGGATCAAGCTACACCTTC. Translated: CASSIDDWQGSSYTF. This chain links TRBV19 with TRBJ1-2, with D possibly TRBD1 on 5 matching bases. The V and J ends lost 0 bases and 9 bases respectively, with 17 bases between them. Germline V CDR1 and CDR2: LNHDA, SQIVND (reference sequence). The CDR3 sequence is 15 residues long.

The chain uses TRBV28 and TRBJ1-2; D call uncertain. The CDR3 is made up of 12 amino acids. The germline V gene has CDR1 MDHEN and CDR2 SYDVKM. Trimming stripped 4 bases from V and 8 bases from J, with 11 bases between. The CDR3 bases are TGTGCCAGCAGTTCAAACTGGGAGGGCTACACCTTC. Translating it yields CASSSNWEGYTF.

The gene calls are TRBV5-1 and TRBJ2-2; either TRBD1 or TRBD2 may supply D (5 bases each). The germline V gene encodes CDR1 SGHRS and CDR2 YFSETQ. This CDR3 spans 16 amino acids. V lost 2 bases and J 4 bases, leaving 15 bases between the germline ends. CDR3 nucleotides: TGCGCCAGCAGCTTCGCTGGACATGGGAGCACCGGGGAGCTGTTTTTT. Protein product: CASSFAGHGSTGELFF.

The table lists this clone with a few counts. The V call is TRBV27, the J call TRBJ2-3; no clear D. Deletions cut 1 base from V and 5 bases from J, with 19 bases between. Germline CDR1 MNHEY, CDR2 SMNVEV (reference sequence). This CDR3 comprises 17 residues. The CDR3 DNA sequence: TGTGCCAGCAGTTTATGGTGGCCTACCAGTCGCAGAGATACGCAGTATTTT. Its protein is CASSLWWPTSRRDTQYF.

J is TRBJ2-7 and V is TRBV7-2, with D maybe TRBD2 (5 bases). CDR3 length equals 14 residues. V lost 3 bases and J 4 bases, leaving 13 bases between the germline ends. In germline, CDR1 is SGHTA, CDR2 FQGNSA. The CDR3 DNA follows: TGTGCCAGCAGCTTGGCAGGTCCGGGGTACGAGCAGTACGTC. Protein: CASSLAGPGYEQYV.

V and J are TRBV4-1 and TRBJ2-3, with 10 positions matching TRBD2. Germline V gives CDR1 MGHRA, CDR2 YSYEKL. The CDR3 totals 17 residues. V shed 1 base and J 2 bases; nucleotides not matched to a gene: 6. The CDR3 protein is CASSQVLAGANTDTQYF. The CDR3 DNA reads TGCGCCAGCAGCCAAGTTCTAGCGGGGGCCAACACAGATACGCAGTATTTT.

In regard to this clone: At one boundary the junction diverges from the germline segment, which might be a read error. The chain joins TRBV6-1 to TRBJ1-2; unclear D gene. The CDR3 runs to 11 residues. Germline V lookup: CDR1 MNHNS, CDR2 SASEGT. The CDR3 here is CASSEADPSRF. The CDR3 coding sequence is TGTGCCAGCAGTGAAGCGGATCCCAGCCGATTC.

The genes are TRBV28 and TRBJ1-2; D gene unclear. V lost 5 bases and J 4 bases, leaving 14 bases between the germline ends. Per germline, CDR1 MDHEN and CDR2 SYDVKM. The CDR3 consists of 14 residues. As DNA, the CDR3 is TGTGCCAGCAGTCTACCGGGTCCCTTCTATGGCTACACCTTC. Translation: CASSLPGPFYGYTF.